This TCR beta chain was sequenced for a study of blood T cell repertoires in COVID-19. Study information: Donors in the United States, Italy and Spain gave samples during acute or convalescent COVID-19. T cells, B-cell-depleted T cells, or PBMCs provided the cDNA or gDNA that served as material.

In the authors' workflow: Amplifying reference gene primers gave estimates of nucleated cell counts. Some clones are missing from TCRdb's copy, which holds only in-frame ones; the method was immunoSEQ multiplex PCR. V and J calls and clone size come straight from that table; D and trimming were deduced from the DNA. The sample has tens of thousands of clones; approximately 83% are singletons. There are 14 residues in the CDR3. Trimming cost V 7 bases and J 7 bases, with 17 bases left between them. Germline V gene data show CDR1 as MNHNY and CDR2 as SVGAGI (reference sequence). This sequence originates from an older woman with acute or convalescent COVID-19. The sequencing sample was made of peripheral blood. The chain employs TRBV6-6 and TRBJ1-3; possibly TRBD1 for D (5 bases). The CDR3 here is CASINGGGLNTIYF. Here the CDR3 DNA reads TGTGCCAGCATCAACGGGGGAGGACTGAACACCATATATTTT.